The next 9 T cell receptor beta chains were all read from a single sample in a study of blood T cell repertoires in COVID-19. Assay used: immunoSEQ multiplex PCR; TCRdb lists only in-frame clones, some missing. There are approximately 100,000 clones in the sample; around four fifths occur only once, and roughly 29% lies in the top ten. The sequenced sample was peripheral blood. The source is a man aged 55 to 69 with acute or convalescent COVID-19.

V is TRBV12-3 or TRBV12-4 and J is TRBJ1-2, with D hard to call. V shed 4 bases and J shed 7 bases, with 7 bases lying between them. There are 11 residues in the CDR3. The DNA of the CDR3 is TGTGCCAGCAGTTCTGAGGGTGGCTACACCTTC. Its translation is CASSSEGGYTF.

The chain combines TRBV6-1 with TRBJ1-5, with TRBD1 identical over 7 bases. With V trimmed by 1 base and J by 9 bases, 3 bases remained unmatched. The CDR3 is 13 residues long. CDR1 and CDR2 (germline): MNHNS, SASEGT. The CDR3 sequence: CASSEDRGSPQHF. Here the CDR3 DNA reads TGTGCCAGCAGTGAAGACAGGGGATCGCCCCAGCATTTT.

The rearrangement joins TRBV28 to TRBJ2-1, with 9 bases matching TRBD1. With V trimmed by 1 base and J by 4 bases, 8 bases remained unmatched. The CDR3 is made up of 17 amino acids. Germline V CDR1 and CDR2: MDHEN, SYDVKM. The CDR3 protein is CASSLLQGAGAYNEQFF. The CDR3 DNA reads TGTGCCAGCAGTTTATTACAGGGGGCTGGAGCATACAATGAGCAGTTCTTC.

The rearrangement uses TRBV13 and TRBJ2-7; the D is unclear. Germline V gene sequence: CDR1 PRHDT, CDR2 FYEKMQ (reference sequence). V shed 3 bases and J shed 6 bases, with 6 bases lying between them. CDR3 length equals 11 residues. The CDR3 DNA reads TGTGCCAGCAGCTTCGGTGGCGAGCAGTACTTC. Translating gives CASSFGGEQYF.

Only one count was recorded for this clone. The chain combines TRBV29-1 with TRBJ2-3; TRBD2 is a possible D gene (5 bases). Trimming removed 6 bases at V and 4 bases at J, with 20 bases between. The germline gives CDR1 SQVTM, CDR2 ANQGSEA. The CDR3 totals 15 residues. The CDR3 protein is CSVPPSRGSPDTQYF. The CDR3 nucleotides are TGCAGCGTGCCCCCCTCACGGGGAAGCCCAGATACGCAGTATTTT.

The chain employs TRBV9 and TRBJ1-3, with TRBD1 matching 7 bases. V shed 4 bases and J 2 bases; nucleotides not matched to a gene: 6. In germline, CDR1 is SGDLS, CDR2 YYNGEE. The CDR3 consists of 15 residues. The CDR3 spells CASSKGQVTGNTIYF. CDR3 nucleotide sequence: TGTGCCAGCAGCAAAGGACAGGTTACTGGAAACACCATATATTTT.

The chain employs TRBV15 and TRBJ2-5; 7 bases align to TRBD2. The germline gives CDR1 LNHNV, CDR2 YYDKDF (reference sequence). V shed 1 base and J 4 bases; nucleotides not matched to a gene: 0. This CDR3 has 13 amino acids. The CDR3: CATSRAGGETQYF. The CDR3 coding sequence is TGTGCCACCAGCAGAGCGGGAGGAGAGACCCAGTACTTC.

This sequence joins TRBV5-1 and TRBJ2-2; 8 bases align to TRBD1. The CDR3 runs 14 residues. Germline CDR1 and CDR2: SGHRS and YFSETQ. The V and J ends lost 4 bases and 8 bases, in that order; junction bases with no gene match: 7. CDR3 protein: CASSPMDRVGELFF. In DNA form, the CDR3 reads TGCGCCAGCAGCCCCATGGACAGGGTGGGGGAGCTGTTTTTT.

The V gene is TRBV24-1, the J gene TRBJ2-2; 7 bases are a match to TRBD1. The CDR3 is 16 residues long. CDR1 KGHDR and CDR2 SFDVKD come from the germline V gene. Trimming took 4 bases from V and 2 from J; bases not matched to a gene: 6. CDR3 DNA sequence: TGTGCCACCAGTGACGAGGGGGCAAGTAACACCGGGGAGCTGTTTTTT. Amino acid sequence: CATSDEGASNTGELFF.